The TCR beta chain under discussion was sequenced for a study of human T cells and chemical hapten exposure. Study at large: TCR yields differed between samples (mainly from small differences in pooled library volume). Notes on the study in general: Expanded TCRs clustered into significantly more large CDR3 similarity groups than controls, the analysis revealed. The number of TCRs above 1 in 1000 frequency did not change after DPC sensitization.

This clonotype was counted only a few times. What it binds is not known. The CDR3 spans 15 residues. The trim removed 6 bases at V and 8 bases at J, leaving 10 bases unmatched. CDR1 is MGHDK, CDR2 SYGVNS, per germline. Indicated time point: pre-sensitization, week 0. Specified treatment: therapeutic diphenylcyclopropenone sensitization with weekly scalp DPC. From the RACE reads, TCRdb called clonotypes with MiXCR, one entry per CDR3 protein. The table includes 65,000 to 90,000 distinct CDR3 sequences, about 14% detected once. The source of this sequence is a woman in her 50s with alopecia areata. Some clones in this sample may be carry-over from other donors' samples. The rearrangement joins TRBV25-1 to TRBJ1-6, with 7 positions matching TRBD1. The specimen comprised whole blood, sampled in connection with sensitization to the hapten diphenylcyclopropenone (DPC). The CDR3 region is CASSRGSVRDSPLHF. For the CDR3, the DNA is TGTGCCAGCAGCAGGGGGTCAGTTCGGGATTCACCCCTCCACTTT.